This T cell receptor beta chain came from a study of T cell repertoires in cytomegalovirus infection. Study details: HLA-B-restricted CMV epitopes that are well studied, plus recently identified HLA-C-restricted ones, were used by the study. CMV infection and matching HLA type were both indicated by public TCR beta signatures. Study outcomes and limitations: Summed frequency of shared TCR beta families picked out CMV carriers who also had the relevant HLA. CMV-specific TCR beta clonotypes restricted by HLA-C were the ones dominating the ex vivo response.

MiXCR, applied by TCRdb to the reads, yields one record per CDR3 protein. This table has fewer than 1,000,000 distinct CDR3 sequences, 25% to 40% appearing once. The V end lost 5 bases, the J end lost 7 bases, and 17 bases lay between the germline ends. CDR3 length equals 14 residues. Germline CDR1 and CDR2: SGHAT and FQDESV (reference sequence). This clonotype has just a few counts. Its antigen is undetermined. The TCR comes from a human donor in good health (CMV status not recorded). Some clones in this sample may be carry-over from other donors' samples. The sample in question was cultured CD8+ T cells from PBMCs, obtained from culture after CMV antigen stimulation. The chain carries TRBV11-1 and TRBJ1-1, with a possible D match to TRBD1 (6 bases). The CDR3 spells CASSPTDRTHEAFF. The CDR3 nucleotides are TGTGCCAGCAGCCCAACGGACAGAACCCATGAAGCTTTCTTT.